These T cell receptor beta chains were read from a single sample in a study of breast tumors, draining lymph nodes, adjacent tissues. One entry per CDR3 protein results from TCRdb running MiXCR on the multiplex PCR reads. This table holds around 300,000 distinct CDR3 sequences, around 31% found once. Sequenced input: axillary lymph node tissue. The receptors shown here come from a female donor with breast cancer. Some clones in this sample may be carry-over from other donors' samples. Each CDR3 is given with its conserved first and last residue. D genes are given only for firm matches. A clone size is listed for some rows: how often the clone was seen (once, few, many), or a class if it is expanded.

j_call: TRBJ2-5; v_call: TRBV11-1; d_call: TRBD1; clone_size: .; cdr3_aa: CASSGRTGGDETQYF; cdr3_nt: TGTGCCAGCAGCGGAAGAACAGGGGGAGATGAGACCCAGTACTTC
j_call: TRBJ1-2; v_call: TRBV20-1; d_call: .; clone_size: .; cdr3_aa: CSARGDDYGSTF; cdr3_nt: TGCAGTGCCCGAGGGGATGACTATGGCTCCACCTTC
j_call: TRBJ1-2; v_call: TRBV2; d_call: .; clone_size: many; cdr3_aa: CASSELGAQFYGYTF; cdr3_nt: TGTGCCAGCAGTGAACTCGGGGCACAGTTCTATGGCTACACCTTC
j_call: TRBJ2-3; v_call: TRBV6-1; d_call: TRBD2; clone_size: many; cdr3_aa: CASKIAGRDTQYF; cdr3_nt: TGTGCCAGCAAAATAGCGGGAAGAGATACGCAGTATTTT
j_call: TRBJ2-7; v_call: TRBV6-2/TRBV6-3; d_call: TRBD2; clone_size: .; cdr3_aa: CASSPTSTSYEQYF; cdr3_nt: TGTGCCAGCAGCCCGACTAGCACGTCCTACGAGCAGTACTTC
j_call: TRBJ2-5; v_call: TRBV4-1; d_call: .; clone_size: many; cdr3_aa: CASSQDWGGQETQYF; cdr3_nt: TGCGCCAGCAGCCAAGATTGGGGCGGCCAAGAGACCCAGTACTTC
j_call: TRBJ2-1; v_call: TRBV24-1; d_call: TRBD1; clone_size: many; cdr3_aa: CATSDSNRDRGGYEQFF; cdr3_nt: TGTGCCACCAGTGATTCCAACCGGGACAGGGGTGGATATGAGCAGTTCTTC
j_call: TRBJ2-1; v_call: TRBV11-2; d_call: .; clone_size: many; cdr3_aa: CASSPRWGAYNEQFF; cdr3_nt: TGTGCCAGCAGCCCTCGGTGGGGGGCCTACAATGAGCAGTTCTTC
j_call: TRBJ1-6; v_call: TRBV20-1; d_call: .; clone_size: many; cdr3_aa: CSARGVDNSPLHF; cdr3_nt: TGCAGTGCTAGAGGGGTGGATAATTCACCCCTCCACTTT
j_call: TRBJ2-5; v_call: TRBV6-5; d_call: TRBD2; clone_size: many; cdr3_aa: CASSYSIGLADETQYF; cdr3_nt: TGTGCCAGCAGTTACTCGATTGGACTAGCGGACGAGACCCAGTACTTC
j_call: TRBJ2-5; v_call: TRBV7-9; d_call: TRBD2; clone_size: many; cdr3_aa: CASSLIIAGYQETQYF; cdr3_nt: TGTGCCAGCAGCTTGATAATAGCGGGGTACCAAGAGACCCAGTACTTC
j_call: TRBJ2-7; v_call: TRBV28; d_call: TRBD2; clone_size: .; cdr3_aa: CASRPLSGRAGYEQYF; cdr3_nt: TGTGCCAGCAGACCCCTTAGCGGGAGGGCCGGGTACGAGCAGTACTTC